The rows below give T cell receptor beta chains drawn from one sample of a study of shared clonotypes between healthy human individuals. Sequenced by immunoSEQ multiplex PCR; TCRdb stores in-frame clones only, minus some. The sample has approximately 2.4 million clones, almost 96% seen once. The source material was naive CD4+ T cells sorted from blood. The receptors derive from a young man in good health. The CDR3 runs from the conserved cysteine through the conserved F or W. A D gene is named only where the DNA matches it firmly. The size field is filled for only some rows; it gives once, few, many or a size class.

CDR3nt,CDR3aa,abundance,d_gene,v_gene,j_gene
TGTGCCAGCAGCGTAGACCGGATCTCTGGAAACACCATATATTTT,CASSVDRISGNTIYF,-,-,TRBV9,TRBJ1-3
TGTGCCAGCAGTTATAGCCGGGACAGAGGAAGAACCGGGGAGCTGTTTTTT,CASSYSRDRGRTGELFF,-,TRBD1,TRBV2,TRBJ2-2
TGCGCCAGCAGTGAGAGACTAGCGGGGACCCTTTTCTTC,CASSERLAGTLFF,-,TRBD2,TRBV10-1,TRBJ2-1
TGCAGTGCTGGGGACCCCTCGAGAGCTTTCTTT,CSAGDPSRAFF,-,-,TRBV20-1,TRBJ1-1
TGCGCCAGCAGCCCTGGGCAGGGCCCATTGAGGGTGAACACTGAAGCTTTCTTT,CASSPGQGPLRVNTEAFF,-,-,TRBV5-1,TRBJ1-1
TGCGCCAGCAAGGCGGGGGGTTCCTACAATGAGCAGTTCTTC,CASKAGGSYNEQFF,-,TRBD2,TRBV5-1,TRBJ2-1
TGTGCCAGCAGTTCAGCTAAGGGGGCGCCCATCCTTAACTTC,CASSSAKGAPILNF,-,TRBD1,TRBV6-5,TRBJ1-2
TGTGCCAGCAGTTACTCCGGGACTAGAAACGAGCAGTACTTC,CASSYSGTRNEQYF,-,TRBD2,TRBV6-6,TRBJ2-7
TGTGCCAGTAGTATAGAAGGCGGGAGGGCCTACAATGAGCAGTTCTTC,CASSIEGGRAYNEQFF,-,TRBD2,TRBV19,TRBJ2-1
TGTGCCAGCAGTTTATGGGACAGGGGAAAAGGCGAGCAGTACTTC,CASSLWDRGKGEQYF,-,TRBD1,TRBV27,TRBJ2-7
TGTGCCAGTAGTATAGGCCCAACGAACACCGGGGAGCTGTTTTTT,CASSIGPTNTGELFF,-,-,TRBV19,TRBJ2-2
TGTGCCATCAGATCGGGACAGGGCCAAGAGACCCAGTACTTC,CAIRSGQGQETQYF,once,TRBD1,TRBV10-3,TRBJ2-5
TGTGCCAGCAGGAGAGGACAGGGAGACACCGGGGAGCTGTTTTTT,CASRRGQGDTGELFF,-,TRBD1,TRBV6-1,TRBJ2-2
TGTGCCAGCTCACCACCAGCCCGTCGGGACAATGAGCAGTTCTTC,CASSPPARRDNEQFF,-,-,TRBV18,TRBJ2-1
TGTGCCATCAGTGAAAATCCGACTAGCGGGGGAGATACGCAGTATTTT,CAISENPTSGGDTQYF,-,TRBD2,TRBV10-3,TRBJ2-3
TGTGCCAGCAGTTACTCTGTTAGCGGGAGCGACGAGCAGTACTTC,CASSYSVSGSDEQYF,-,TRBD2,TRBV6-6,TRBJ2-7
TGTGCCAGCAATTGGAGGGGGGCCTTGGCCGGGGAGCTGTTTTTT,CASNWRGALAGELFF,-,-,TRBV6-1,TRBJ2-2
TGTGCCAGCAGCTTAGGGTTACTGAACACTGAAGCTTTCTTT,CASSLGLLNTEAFF,-,-,TRBV7-2,TRBJ1-1
TGCGCCAGCTCCGAGCTAGATACGCAGTATTTT,CASSELDTQYF,-,-,TRBV10-2,TRBJ2-3